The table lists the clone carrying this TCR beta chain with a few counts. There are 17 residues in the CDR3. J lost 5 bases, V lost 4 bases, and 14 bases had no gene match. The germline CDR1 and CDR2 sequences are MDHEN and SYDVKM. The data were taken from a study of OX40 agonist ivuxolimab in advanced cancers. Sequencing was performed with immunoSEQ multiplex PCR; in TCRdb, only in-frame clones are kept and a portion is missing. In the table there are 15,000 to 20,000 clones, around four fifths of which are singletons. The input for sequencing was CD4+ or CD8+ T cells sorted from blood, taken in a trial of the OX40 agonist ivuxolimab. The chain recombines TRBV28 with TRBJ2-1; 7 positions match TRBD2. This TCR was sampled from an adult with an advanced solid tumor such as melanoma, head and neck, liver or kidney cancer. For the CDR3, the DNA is TGTGCCAGCAGTTGGGCAACCGCCGGGGGGACGAACAATGAGCAGTTCTTC. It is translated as CASSWATAGGTNNEQFF.